A selection of T cell receptor beta chains follows, all from one sample in a study of blood T cell repertoires in COVID-19. Assay used: immunoSEQ multiplex PCR; TCRdb lists only in-frame clones, some missing. This sample yields about 260,000 clones, of which 84% are seen a single time; less than 2% belongs to the top ten. Sequences were obtained from peripheral blood. The receptors come from a woman in her forties who had recovered from COVID-19. CDR3s include the opening cysteine and the closing phenylalanine or tryptophan. The order of the fields is V gene, J gene, D gene, clone size, CDR3 DNA, CDR3 protein. D genes are given only for firm matches. Clone size is shown for a subset of rows, as once, few, many or a class of expanded clone.

>TRBV5-1|TRBJ2-1|.|.
TGCGCCAGCAGCATCTTGCCTTCTGTGAGTGAGCAGTTCTTC
CASSILPSVSEQFF
>TRBV6-5|TRBJ1-2|.|.
TGTGCCAGCAGTTACGACAGGAACTATGGCTACACCTTC
CASSYDRNYGYTF
>TRBV6-1|TRBJ2-3|TRBD2|.
TGTGCCAGCAGTGAAATTGGCGGGGGACCCAGCACAGATACGCAGTATTTT
CASSEIGGGPSTDTQYF
>TRBV4-2|TRBJ2-3|TRBD1|.
TGTGCCAGCAGCCAAGAGGGGACAGGAGTAGATACGCAGTATTTT
CASSQEGTGVDTQYF
>TRBV18|TRBJ1-4|.|.
TGTGCCAGCTCACCATCGGGGAGTTATTTTGAAAAACTGTTTTTT
CASSPSGSYFEKLFF
>TRBV6-6|TRBJ1-5|TRBD1|.
TGTGCCAGCAGCTCCGGACAGGGGGGATATCAGCCCCAGCATTTT
CASSSGQGGYQPQHF
>TRBV29-1|TRBJ1-2|TRBD1|.
TGCAGCGTCGAAGTGGGACAGGGCTATGGCTACACCTTC
CSVEVGQGYGYTF
>TRBV28|TRBJ2-7|.|.
TGTGCCAGCAGTTTATTAACAGGGACCTACGAGCAGTACTTC
CASSLLTGTYEQYF
>TRBV6-2/TRBV6-3|TRBJ2-7|.|.
TGTGCCAGCAGCCGCGGGTCCTACGAGCAGTACTTC
CASSRGSYEQYF
>TRBV6-5|TRBJ2-7|.|.
TGTGCCAGCGGAGAGGGATACGAGCAGTACTTC
CASGEGYEQYF
>TRBV18|TRBJ2-5|.|.
TGTGCCAGCTCACCAATTCAGGGTGAAGAGACCCAGTACTTC
CASSPIQGEETQYF
>TRBV7-2|TRBJ1-3|.|.
TGTGCCAGCAGCTCTACGCACAGGGCTTGGGGAAACACCATATATTTT
CASSSTHRAWGNTIYF
>TRBV5-5|TRBJ2-7|.|.
TGTGCCAGCAGCGGACGACAGGTATTCGACGAGCAGTACTTC
CASSGRQVFDEQYF
>TRBV7-7|TRBJ2-1|TRBD1|.
TGTGCCAGCAGCCCAGGGACAGGATCCAACAATGAGCAGTTCTTC
CASSPGTGSNNEQFF
>TRBV6-5|TRBJ2-7|.|once
TGTGCCAGCAGCTCTCACAGGGACCACGAGCAGTACTTC
CASSSHRDHEQYF
>TRBV6-5|TRBJ1-1|TRBD1|.
TGTGCCAGCAGTTCGACATGGACAGGGGGCACTGAAGCTTTCTTT
CASSSTWTGGTEAFF
>TRBV2|TRBJ2-1|.|.
TGTGCCAGCACCGGGACAACGAGTAACAATGAGCAGTTCTTC
CASTGTTSNNEQFF
>TRBV13|TRBJ2-1|TRBD2|.
TGTGCCAGCAGCTCACTAGCGGGGGGACACAATGAGCAGTTCTTC
CASSSLAGGHNEQFF
>TRBV14|TRBJ1-6|.|few
TGTGCCAGCAGCCAAGATTGGGGAGGGGAGGATTCACCCCTCCACTTT
CASSQDWGGEDSPLHF
>TRBV27|TRBJ2-7|.|.
TGTGCCAGCAGTTTTGGCGGTATAGGCGAGCAGTACTTC
CASSFGGIGEQYF
>TRBV6-5|TRBJ2-7|TRBD2|.
TGTGCCAGCAACCACGGGACTAGCGAACACGAGCAGTACTTC
CASNHGTSEHEQYF
>TRBV7-2|TRBJ1-2|TRBD1|.
TGTGCCAGCAGCTTAGATCCCCAGGGGGCTAACTATGGCTACACCTTC
CASSLDPQGANYGYTF
>TRBV9|TRBJ2-1|.|.
TGTGCCAGCAGCGTAGGAGGGTCTTCGGGCAATGAGCAGTTCTTC
CASSVGGSSGNEQFF
>TRBV11-2|TRBJ1-5|.|.
TGTGCCAGCAGCTGGTCAGGGGGCAATCAGCCCCAGCATTTT
CASSWSGGNQPQHF
>TRBV5-1|TRBJ2-2|.|few
TGCGCCAGCAGGGGAGGGACACTGAACACCGGGGAGCTGTTTTTT
CASRGGTLNTGELFF
>TRBV29-1|TRBJ2-2|.|.
TGCAGCGTTTCGGGGGAGAGCGGGGAGCTGTTTTTT
CSVSGESGELFF
>TRBV28|TRBJ1-2|.|.
TGTGCCAGCAGTTTGGGGCCCAAGGCTTATGGCTACACCTTC
CASSLGPKAYGYTF